The next 13 T cell receptor beta chains were all read from a single sample in a study of blood T cell repertoires in COVID-19. Clones were read by immunoSEQ multiplex PCR, and TCRdb kept only the in-frame ones, dropping some. The sample lists about 89,000 clones; about 88% were seen once. Sequenced sample: peripheral blood. Source of these receptors: a man older than 75 with active or convalescent COVID-19.

Comments on this clone: In the same sample, other DNA sequences code for this CDR3. The CDR3: CASSTTGGNQPQHF. The DNA of the CDR3 is TGTGCCAGTAGTACCACAGGGGGGAATCAGCCCCAGCATTTT. The chain is built from TRBV19 and TRBJ1-5; TRBD1 agrees at 8 bases. CDR3 size: 14 residues. The V and J ends lost 4 bases and 4 bases, in that order; junction bases with no gene match: 3. CDR1 and CDR2 (germline): LNHDA, SQIVND (reference sequence).

The rearrangement links TRBV6-2 or TRBV6-3 to TRBJ2-7, with 8 bases aligning to TRBD1. The CDR3 length is 16 residues. Germline lookup yields CDR1 MNHEY and CDR2 SVGEGT. J gave up 3 bases and V 2 bases, and 9 bases lay outside the gene matches. The CDR3 spells CASSYPSDRGGYEQYF. As DNA, the CDR3 is TGTGCCAGCAGTTACCCTTCCGACAGGGGCGGCTACGAGCAGTACTTC.

This clone was recorded once. The rearrangement links TRBV5-4 to TRBJ2-7; 8 nucleotides align to TRBD1. The CDR3 consists of 15 residues. Germline CDR1 SGHNT, CDR2 YYREEE (reference sequence). Unmatched junction bases numbered 10, after V lost 4 bases and J lost 4 bases. The CDR3 here is CASSKDRDRVYEQYF. Written as DNA, the CDR3 is TGTGCCAGCAGCAAGGACAGGGACCGGGTGTACGAGCAGTACTTC.

V usage is TRBV5-4 and J usage is TRBJ1-2, with D possibly being TRBD1 (5 bases). The V end lost 6 bases, the J end lost 1 base, and 13 bases lay between the germline ends. CDR1 SGHNT and CDR2 YYREEE come from the germline V gene (reference sequence). The length of the CDR3 is 14 residues. Written as DNA, the CDR3 is TGTGCCAGCACCGAGGACAACCTTAACTATGGCTACACCTTC. This codes for CASTEDNLNYGYTF. Full variable domain (rest looked up from reference TRBV5-4 and TRBJ1-2): ETGVTQSPTHLIKTRGQQVTLRCSSQSGHNTVSWYQQALGQGPQFIFQYYREEENGRGNFPPRFSGLQFPNYSSELNVNALELDDSALYLCASTEDNLNYGYTFGSGTRLTVV.

The chain links TRBV3-1 (or the pseudogene TRBV3-2) to TRBJ2-3; D perhaps matches TRBD2 (5 bases). Germline CDR1 reads LGHDT; CDR2 reads YNNKEL (reference sequence). The V and J ends lost 1 base and 0 bases respectively, with 5 bases between them. The CDR3 has 14 residues. The CDR3: CASSQGESTDTQYF. The CDR3 DNA follows: TGTGCCAGCAGCCAAGGGGAGAGCACAGATACGCAGTATTTT.

This clone was seen more than once but under ten times. This sequence joins TRBV6-5 and TRBJ1-6; 9 bases map to TRBD1. Germline CDR1 reads MNHEY; CDR2 reads SVGAGI. V lost 2 bases and J lost 9; bases outside the gene matches: 8. The CDR3 runs 16 residues. The CDR3 nucleotides read TGTGCCAGCAGTTACAGTCAGTGGGACAGGGTTTCACCCCTCCACTTT. It encodes CASSYSQWDRVSPLHF.

The genes are TRBV6-5 and TRBJ1-4; 9 bases align to TRBD1. This CDR3 contains 14 residues. V shed 4 bases and J 5 bases; nucleotides not matched to a gene: 2. Germline V gene data show CDR1 as MNHEY and CDR2 as SVGAGI. CDR3 region: CASSWDRVNEKLFF. CDR3 bases: TGTGCCAGCAGTTGGGACAGGGTGAATGAAAAACTGTTTTTT.

V usage is TRBV28 and J usage is TRBJ1-5; D ambiguous. The CDR3 length is 12 residues. CDR1 is MDHEN and CDR2 is SYDVKM in the germline V gene. The germline V and J ends were trimmed by 9 bases and 4 bases, with 10 bases remaining between them. DNA for the CDR3: TGTGCCAGTGGACGGGGAAATCAGCCCCAGCATTTT. This encodes CASGRGNQPQHF.

This chain joins TRBV25-1 and TRBJ2-3; 9 positions agree with TRBD2. The J segment lost 2 bases and the V segment lost 4 bases, leaving 4 bases of the junction unmatched. The CDR3 covers 15 residues. CDR1 is MGHDK and CDR2 is SYGVNS in the germline V gene. The CDR3 DNA sequence: TGTGCCAGCAGTGTCGCGGGGGGGGCCACAGATACGCAGTATTTT. Amino acid sequence: CASSVAGGATDTQYF. The full variable domain, with the rest looked up from reference TRBV25-1 and TRBJ2-3, is EADIYQTPRYLVIGTGKKITLECSQTMGHDKMYWYQQDPGMELHLIHYSYGVNSTEKGDLSSESTVSRIRTEHFPLTLESARPSHTSQYLCASSVAGGATDTQYFGPGTRLTVL.

The chain has TRBV27 and TRBJ2-5, with a tentative D call TRBD1 (6 bases). Germline V gene sequence: CDR1 MNHEY, CDR2 SMNVEV (reference sequence). Trimming pared 5 bases from V and 3 bases from J, leaving 16 bases between. The CDR3 totals 15 residues. The CDR3 coding sequence is TGTGCCAGCAGTCCCGGCCTCAGGGGAAAAGAGACCCAGTACTTC. This encodes CASSPGLRGKETQYF.

The genes are TRBV7-8 and TRBJ1-1; D perhaps matches TRBD1 (5 bases). The length of the CDR3 is 15 residues. Germline-derived CDR1 and CDR2 are SGHVS and FQNEAQ. Trimming stripped 6 bases from V and 3 bases from J, with 17 bases between. CDR3 sequence: CASSPTRSGDTEAFF. CDR3 coding DNA: TGTGCCAGCAGTCCAACCCGTTCGGGGGACACTGAAGCTTTCTTT.

The rearrangement joins TRBV29-1 to TRBJ1-3, with D unresolved. CDR1 and CDR2 (germline): SQVTM, ANQGSEA. V lost 6 bases and J 1 base, leaving 19 bases between the germline ends. The CDR3 has 16 residues. The CDR3: CSVGVGSNLSGNTIYF. DNA for the CDR3: TGCAGCGTGGGAGTTGGGTCAAACCTTTCTGGAAACACCATATATTTT.

The rearrangement uses TRBV5-1 and TRBJ2-7; D perhaps matches TRBD2 (5 bases). The CDR3 sequence is 15 residues long. The germline gives CDR1 SGHRS, CDR2 YFSETQ. V lost 3 bases and J 0 bases, leaving 13 bases between the germline ends. CDR3 amino acids: CASSYQSGLSYEQYF. The CDR3 nucleotides read TGCGCCAGCAGCTACCAAAGCGGACTCTCCTACGAGCAGTACTTC.